This TCR beta chain comes out of a study of metastatic and nonmetastatic thyroid tumors. Study background: Repertoire comparisons spanned blood and tumor or nodule tissue from malignant and benign thyroid patients.

Original processing methods: What underpinned the distant-metastasis classifier for papillary thyroid cancer was the set of CDR3 differences across clinicopathological groups. TCRdb re-called the PCR reads with MiXCR. It is TCRdb's table, rather than the study itself, that gives the V and J calls and clone size. The sample consists of around 20,000 clones, about 20% of them appearing once. The study, taken as a whole, reports: Benign nodules were reported to have significantly lower TCR beta diversity than malignant thyroid tumors, in blood and tumor.

The CDR3 is 18 amino acids. V dropped 5 bases and J dropped 0; count of bases not matched to a gene: 9. From germline, CDR1 is MGHDK and CDR2 SYGVNS. The entire patient cohort was treatment-naive prior to thyroid surgery. By share, this clone ranks as medium-sized. What it binds is not known. The sequencing sample was made of tumor tissue. The source of this sequence is a female donor with papillary thyroid cancer or a benign thyroid nodule (not recorded which). Some clones in this sample may be carry-over from other donors' samples. The chain is built from TRBV25-1 and TRBJ1-6; TRBD1 agrees at 8 bases. CDR3: CASSSERTGSSYNSPLHF. CDR3 nucleotide sequence: TGTGCCAGCAGTAGTGAGAGGACAGGGAGCTCCTATAATTCACCCCTCCACTTT.